Ten or more counts support the clone carrying this TCR beta chain. The antigen is not known. Time point here: persistent/refractory GD, antithyroid drugs over 5 years with positive TRAb. Researchers made the TCR library from RNA that was extracted from PBMCs. The sample comes from a study of regulatory T cells in long-lasting Graves disease. Study results and limitations: For persistent Graves' patients, TCR diversity was lower than for newly diagnosed ones. Segments TRBV28, TRBJ1-2 and TRBJ2-5 showed preferential usage in persistent disease.

The ends were cut back, 5 bases at V and 5 bases at J, with 13 bases in the middle. The germline V gene encodes CDR1 MDHEN and CDR2 SYDVKM. This CDR3 comprises 14 residues. Arm-PCR of CDR3 regions and iRepertoire HTBI primers were used to build TCR beta libraries. TCRdb re-analysed the multiplex PCR reads in MiXCR, keeping a single row per CDR3 protein. The sample consists of approximately 350,000 distinct CDR3 sequences, less than 30% of them appearing once. The sequence was collected from a woman in her forties with Graves disease. The gene calls are TRBV28 and TRBJ1-5, with a weak D call TRBD1 (6 bases). Material: peripheral blood mononuclear cells (PBMCs), obtained when the disease was refractory, from a patient treated with antithyroid drugs. The CDR3 spells CASSPSTGYQPQHF. The CDR3 bases are TGTGCCAGCAGTCCAAGTACAGGGTATCAGCCCCAGCATTTT.